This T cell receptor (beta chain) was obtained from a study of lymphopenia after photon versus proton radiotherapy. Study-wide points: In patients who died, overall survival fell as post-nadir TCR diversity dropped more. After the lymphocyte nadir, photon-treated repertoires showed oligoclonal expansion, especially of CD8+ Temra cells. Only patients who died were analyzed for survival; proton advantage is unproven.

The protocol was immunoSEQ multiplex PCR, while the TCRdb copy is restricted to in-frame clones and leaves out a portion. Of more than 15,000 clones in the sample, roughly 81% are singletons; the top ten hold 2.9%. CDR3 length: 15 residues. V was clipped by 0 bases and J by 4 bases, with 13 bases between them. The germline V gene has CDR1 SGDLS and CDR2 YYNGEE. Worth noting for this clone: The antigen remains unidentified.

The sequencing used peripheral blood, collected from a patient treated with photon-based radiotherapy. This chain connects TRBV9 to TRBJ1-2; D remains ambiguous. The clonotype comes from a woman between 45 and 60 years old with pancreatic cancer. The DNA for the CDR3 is TGTGCCAGCAGCGTAGAGTCTTCGAGGGCCTATGGCTACACCTTC. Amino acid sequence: CASSVESSRAYGYTF.